Listed here are 9 T cell receptor beta chains from one sample, sequenced in a study of blood T cell repertoires in COVID-19. Here immunoSEQ multiplex PCR was the method, and the copy in TCRdb shows in-frame clones only, minus some. The sample contains fewer than 100,000 clones, roughly nine tenths of which appear only once. Sequenced: peripheral blood. These receptors were obtained from a man older than 75 in a cohort sampled during active COVID-19.

The V gene is TRBV19, the J gene TRBJ2-3; TRBD1 aligns across 9 bases. Per the germline V gene, CDR1 is LNHDA and CDR2 is SQIVND (reference sequence). The CDR3 sequence is 14 residues long. Unmatched junction bases numbered 2, after V lost 3 bases and J lost 4 bases. The chain's CDR3 is CASSMDRGPDTQYF. CDR3 nucleotides: TGTGCCAGTAGTATGGACAGGGGCCCAGATACGCAGTATTTT.

This clone showed up just once. The chain carries TRBV18 and TRBJ1-1, with D possibly being TRBD1 (5 bases). Germline lookup yields CDR1 KGHSH and CDR2 LQKENI. The V and J ends lost 2 bases and 3 bases respectively, with 13 bases between them. The CDR3 has 15 residues. The CDR3 here is CASSPVGRGDTEAFF. As DNA, the CDR3 is TGTGCCAGCTCACCAGTGGGGCGCGGGGACACTGAAGCTTTCTTT.

A few counts support this clone. This chain connects TRBV19 to TRBJ2-2, with TRBD2 matching 8 bases. The CDR3 is 18 amino acids. Germline CDR1 and CDR2: LNHDA and SQIVND (reference sequence). Trimming took 0 bases from V and 6 from J; bases not matched to a gene: 12. CDR3 residues: CASSIDLLPGGPPGELFF. The DNA of the CDR3 is TGTGCCAGTAGTATAGATCTCCTACCGGGGGGGCCTCCCGGGGAGCTGTTTTTT.

The genes are TRBV20-1 and TRBJ2-3; no clear D. The germline V gene encodes CDR1 DFQATT and CDR2 SNEGSKA (reference sequence). The V end lost 0 bases, the J end lost 12 bases, and 10 bases lay between the germline ends. The CDR3 is 11 amino acids. The CDR3 region has the DNA TGCAGTGCTAGAGAAACTACCGTCCAGTATTTT. Its translation is CSARETTVQYF.

This sequence joins TRBV27 and TRBJ2-3; possible D gene TRBD2, 5 bases. The CDR3 spans 13 residues. Trimming took off 6 bases at V and 5 bases at J, with 12 bases between the two ends. Germline V gene sequence: CDR1 MNHEY, CDR2 SMNVEV (reference sequence). DNA for the CDR3: TGTGCCAGCAGCCTCCCCGGGGTAGATACGCAGTATTTT. As protein: CASSLPGVDTQYF.

The rearrangement links TRBV5-5 to TRBJ2-5, with TRBD1 matching over 8 bases. The CDR3 totals 16 residues. Germline assignment: CDR1 SGHKS and CDR2 YYEKEE (reference sequence). The V segment lost 2 bases and the J segment 2 bases; nucleotides outside the gene matches: 8. This chain's CDR3 is CASSFATGGNQETQYF. The CDR3 coding sequence is TGTGCCAGCAGCTTTGCCACAGGGGGTAATCAAGAGACCCAGTACTTC.

V is TRBV5-5 and J is TRBJ1-1; no definite D call. Germline V gives CDR1 SGHKS, CDR2 YYEKEE (reference sequence). Trimming removed 4 bases at V and 3 bases at J, with 16 bases between. The CDR3 loop spans 15 amino acids. CDR3 DNA sequence: TGTGCCAGCAGCCCACCGAGGTTAGAGGACACTGAAGCTTTCTTT. It yields the protein CASSPPRLEDTEAFF.

This clone has a handful of counts. The CDR3 DNA reads TGCGCCAGCAGCTTGGAAGGGGGTCTCACAGATACGCAGTATTTT. This sequence encodes CASSLEGGLTDTQYF. The genes are TRBV5-1 and TRBJ2-3; weak D call: TRBD1 (6 bases). The CDR3 runs 15 residues. The germline V and J ends were trimmed by 0 bases and 2 bases, with 10 bases remaining between them. Germline CDR1 and CDR2: SGHRS and YFSETQ.

This chain uses TRBV5-4 with TRBJ1-2; D unclear. With 2 bases removed from V and 0 bases from J, the gap between germline ends came to 14 bases. The germline CDR1 and CDR2 sequences are SGHNT and YYREEE (reference sequence). This CDR3 has 16 residues. The CDR3, as DNA: TGTGCCAGCAGCTTAAAAGGAGGGAGCTCTAACTATGGCTACACCTTC. As protein: CASSLKGGSSNYGYTF. The full variable domain, completed using reference TRBV5-4 and TRBJ1-2, is ETGVTQSPTHLIKTRGQQVTLRCSSQSGHNTVSWYQQALGQGPQFIFQYYREEENGRGNFPPRFSGLQFPNYSSELNVNALELDDSALYLCASSLKGGSSNYGYTFGSGTRLTVV.